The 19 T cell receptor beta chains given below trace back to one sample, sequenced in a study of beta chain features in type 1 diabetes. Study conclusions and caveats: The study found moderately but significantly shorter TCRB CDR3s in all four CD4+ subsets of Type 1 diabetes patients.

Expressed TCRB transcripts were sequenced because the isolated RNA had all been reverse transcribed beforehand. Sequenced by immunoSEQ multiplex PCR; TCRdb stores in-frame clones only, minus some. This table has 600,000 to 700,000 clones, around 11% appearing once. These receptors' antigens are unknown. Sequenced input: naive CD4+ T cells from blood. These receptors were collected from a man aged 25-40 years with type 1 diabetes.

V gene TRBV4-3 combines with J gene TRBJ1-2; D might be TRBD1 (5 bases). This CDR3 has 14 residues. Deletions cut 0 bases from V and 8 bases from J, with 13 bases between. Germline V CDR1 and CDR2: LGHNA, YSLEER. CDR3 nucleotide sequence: TGCGCCAGCAGCCAAGAGGTGGAAGGGGAGGGCTACACCTTC. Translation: CASSQEVEGEGYTF.

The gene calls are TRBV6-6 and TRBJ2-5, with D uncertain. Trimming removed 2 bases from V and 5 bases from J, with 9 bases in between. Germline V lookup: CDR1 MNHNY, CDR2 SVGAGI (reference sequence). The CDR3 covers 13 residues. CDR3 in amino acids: CASSYMGRETQYF. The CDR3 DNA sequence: TGTGCCAGCAGTTACATGGGTCGCGAGACCCAGTACTTC.

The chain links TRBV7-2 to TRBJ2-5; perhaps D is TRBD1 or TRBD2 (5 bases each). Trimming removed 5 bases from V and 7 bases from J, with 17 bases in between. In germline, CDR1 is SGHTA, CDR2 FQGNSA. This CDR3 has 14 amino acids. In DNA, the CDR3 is TGTGCCAGCAGCACGGGACCTCCCGCGTGGACCCAGTACTTC. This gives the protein CASSTGPPAWTQYF.

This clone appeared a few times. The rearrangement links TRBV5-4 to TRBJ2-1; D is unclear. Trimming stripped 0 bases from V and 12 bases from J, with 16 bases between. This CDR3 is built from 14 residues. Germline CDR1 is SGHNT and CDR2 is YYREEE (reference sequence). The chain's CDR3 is CASSLGLSEDGQFF. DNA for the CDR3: TGTGCCAGCAGCTTGGGGCTCAGCGAAGATGGGCAGTTCTTC.

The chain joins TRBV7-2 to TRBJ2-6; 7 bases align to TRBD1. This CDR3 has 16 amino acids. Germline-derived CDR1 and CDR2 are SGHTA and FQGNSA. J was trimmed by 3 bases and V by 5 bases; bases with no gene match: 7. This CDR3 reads CASSPSTGSGANVLTF. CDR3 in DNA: TGTGCCAGCAGCCCTTCGACAGGGAGTGGGGCCAACGTCCTGACTTTC.

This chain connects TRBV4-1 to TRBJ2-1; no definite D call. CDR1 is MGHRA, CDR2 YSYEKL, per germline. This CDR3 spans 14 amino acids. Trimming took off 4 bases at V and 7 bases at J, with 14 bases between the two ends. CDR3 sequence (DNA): TGCGCCAGCAGCCCGAAGGGTTTTGAGAATGAGCAGTTCTTC. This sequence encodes CASSPKGFENEQFF.

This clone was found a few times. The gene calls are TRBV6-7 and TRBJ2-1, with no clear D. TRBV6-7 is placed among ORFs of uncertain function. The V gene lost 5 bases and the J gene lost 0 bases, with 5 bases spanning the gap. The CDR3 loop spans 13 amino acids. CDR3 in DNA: TGTGCCAGCAGTAGGAGCTCCTACAATGAGCAGTTCTTC. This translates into CASSRSSYNEQFF.

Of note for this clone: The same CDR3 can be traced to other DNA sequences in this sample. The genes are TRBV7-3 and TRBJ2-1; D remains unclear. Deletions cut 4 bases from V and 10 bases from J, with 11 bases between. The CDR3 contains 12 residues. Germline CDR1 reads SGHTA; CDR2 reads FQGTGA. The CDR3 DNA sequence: TGTGCCAGCAGCTCCGCCTTAGGAGAGCAGTTCTTC. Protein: CASSSALGEQFF.

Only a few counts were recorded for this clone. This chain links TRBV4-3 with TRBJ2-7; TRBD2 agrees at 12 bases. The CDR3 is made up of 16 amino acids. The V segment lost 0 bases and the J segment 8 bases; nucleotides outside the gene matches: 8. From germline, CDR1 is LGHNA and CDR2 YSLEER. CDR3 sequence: CASSQEELAGGSKQYF. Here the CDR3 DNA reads TGCGCCAGCAGCCAAGAAGAACTAGCGGGGGGTAGCAAGCAGTACTTC.

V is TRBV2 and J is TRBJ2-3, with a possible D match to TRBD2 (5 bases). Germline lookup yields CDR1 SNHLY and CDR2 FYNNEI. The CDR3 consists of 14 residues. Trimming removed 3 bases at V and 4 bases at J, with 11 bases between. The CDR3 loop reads CASSERASPDTQYF. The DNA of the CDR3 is TGTGCCAGCAGTGAGAGGGCTAGCCCAGATACGCAGTATTTT. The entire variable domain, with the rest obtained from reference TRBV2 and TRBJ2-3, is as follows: EPEVTQTPSHQVTQMGQEVILRCVPISNHLYFYWYRQILGQKVEFLVSFYNNEISEKSEIFDDQFSVERPDGSNFTLKIRSTKLEDSAMYFCASSERASPDTQYFGPGTRLTVL.

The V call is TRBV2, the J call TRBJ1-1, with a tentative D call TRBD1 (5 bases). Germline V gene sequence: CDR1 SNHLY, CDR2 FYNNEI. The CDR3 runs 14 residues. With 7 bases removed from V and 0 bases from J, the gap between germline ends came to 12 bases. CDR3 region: CASTLGHLNTEAFF. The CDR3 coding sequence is TGTGCCAGCACCCTCGGACACCTGAACACTGAAGCTTTCTTT.

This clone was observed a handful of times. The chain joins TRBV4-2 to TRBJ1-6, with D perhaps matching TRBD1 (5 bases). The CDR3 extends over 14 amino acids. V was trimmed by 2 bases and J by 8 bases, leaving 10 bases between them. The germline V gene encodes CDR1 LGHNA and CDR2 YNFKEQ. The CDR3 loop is CASSQSVTDSPLHF. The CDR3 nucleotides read TGTGCCAGCAGCCAATCGGTGACAGATTCACCCCTCCACTTT.

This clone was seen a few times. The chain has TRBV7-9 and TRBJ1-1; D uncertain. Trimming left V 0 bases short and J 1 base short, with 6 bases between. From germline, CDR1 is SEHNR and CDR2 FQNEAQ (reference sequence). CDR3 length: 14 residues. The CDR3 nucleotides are TGTGCCAGCAGCTTAGCGCCGGGGAACACTGAAGCTTTCTTT. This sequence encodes CASSLAPGNTEAFF.

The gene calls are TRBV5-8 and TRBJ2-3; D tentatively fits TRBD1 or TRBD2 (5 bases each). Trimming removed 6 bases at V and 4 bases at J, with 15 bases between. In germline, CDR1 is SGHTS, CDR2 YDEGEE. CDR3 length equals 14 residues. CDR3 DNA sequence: TGTGCCAGCACCCTGGACTGGGGCGCAGATACGCAGTATTTT. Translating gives CASTLDWGADTQYF.

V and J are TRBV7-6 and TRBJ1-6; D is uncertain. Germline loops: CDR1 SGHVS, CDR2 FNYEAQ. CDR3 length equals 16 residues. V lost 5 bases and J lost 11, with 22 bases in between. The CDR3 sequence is CASSHFIAVPLPPLHF. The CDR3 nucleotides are TGTGCCAGCAGCCACTTTATAGCGGTGCCCCTACCACCCCTCCACTTT.

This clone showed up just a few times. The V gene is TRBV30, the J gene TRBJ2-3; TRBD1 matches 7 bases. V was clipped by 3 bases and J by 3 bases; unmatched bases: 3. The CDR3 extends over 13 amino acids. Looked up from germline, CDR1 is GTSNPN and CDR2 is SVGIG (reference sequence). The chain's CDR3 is CAWRDRKTDTQYF. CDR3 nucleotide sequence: TGTGCCTGGAGGGACAGGAAGACAGATACGCAGTATTTT.

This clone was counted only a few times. The CDR3 nucleotides read TGTGCCAGCAGCTTAACTGGGGACGGGACCGGGGAGCTGTTTTTT. Amino acid sequence: CASSLTGDGTGELFF. The V gene is TRBV7-3, the J gene TRBJ2-2, with D perhaps given as TRBD1 or TRBD2 (5 bases each). Germline values: CDR1 SGHTA, CDR2 FQGTGA. The CDR3 totals 15 residues. V lost 0 bases and J 5 bases, leaving 10 bases between the germline ends.

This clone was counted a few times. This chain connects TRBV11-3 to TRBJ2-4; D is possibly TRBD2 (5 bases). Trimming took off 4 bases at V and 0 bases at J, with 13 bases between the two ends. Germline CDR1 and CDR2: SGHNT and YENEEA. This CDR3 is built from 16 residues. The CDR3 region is CASSSRGHSAKNIQYF. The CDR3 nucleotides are TGTGCCAGCAGCTCCCGAGGGCACTCAGCCAAAAACATTCAGTACTTC.

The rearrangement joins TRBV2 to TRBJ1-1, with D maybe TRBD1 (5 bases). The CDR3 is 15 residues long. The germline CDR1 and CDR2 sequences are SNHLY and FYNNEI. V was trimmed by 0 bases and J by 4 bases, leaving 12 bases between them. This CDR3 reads CASSEARVGVTEAFF. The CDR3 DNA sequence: TGTGCCAGCAGTGAAGCCAGGGTAGGGGTCACTGAAGCTTTCTTT.